Below, one TCR beta chain is given with its context. Its antigen is currently unknown. Healthy controls were blood donor buffy coats. The assay was immunoSEQ multiplex PCR, and TCRdb's table has in-frame clones only and misses some. This sample has about 40,000 clones, with around 85% found just once. Germline V gives CDR1 SGHTA, CDR2 FQGTGA. J gave up 0 bases and V 5 bases, and 18 bases lay outside the gene matches. CDR3 size: 21 residues. This specimen comes from a study of STAT5B mutations in CD4+ large granular lymphocyte leukemia. General study findings and limits: Compared with healthy controls (2/35), patient top clones favored TRBV06 (8/27). Roughly 27% of private leukemic clonotypes occurred rarely in other patients' non-leukemic repertoires.

The sequencing sample was made of CD4+ T cells from blood buffy coats. The sequence came from a human donor in good health. The gene calls are TRBV7-3 and TRBJ2-1, with 11 bases matching TRBD2. CDR3 residues: CASSPKPRLAGGRSSYNEQFF. The DNA for the CDR3 is TGTGCCAGCAGCCCCAAGCCTCGGCTAGCGGGGGGTCGATCCTCCTACAATGAGCAGTTCTTC.